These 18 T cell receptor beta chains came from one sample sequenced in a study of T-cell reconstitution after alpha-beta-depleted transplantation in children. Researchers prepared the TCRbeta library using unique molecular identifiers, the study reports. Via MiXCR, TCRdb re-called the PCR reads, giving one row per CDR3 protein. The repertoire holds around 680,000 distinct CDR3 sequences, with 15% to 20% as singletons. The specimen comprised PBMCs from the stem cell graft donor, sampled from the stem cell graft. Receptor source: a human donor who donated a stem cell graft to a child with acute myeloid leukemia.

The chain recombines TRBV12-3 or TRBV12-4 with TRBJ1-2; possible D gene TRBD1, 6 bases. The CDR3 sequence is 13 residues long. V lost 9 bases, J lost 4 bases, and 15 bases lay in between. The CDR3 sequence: CASNGGGAYGYTF. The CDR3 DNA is TGTGCCAGTAACGGGGGGGGGGCCTATGGCTACACCTTC.

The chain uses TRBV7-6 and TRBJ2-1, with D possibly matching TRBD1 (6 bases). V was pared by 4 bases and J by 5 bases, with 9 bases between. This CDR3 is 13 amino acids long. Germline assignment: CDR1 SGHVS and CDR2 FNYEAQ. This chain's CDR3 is CASSSGTNNEQFF. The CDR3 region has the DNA TGTGCCAGCAGCTCCGGGACAAACAATGAGCAGTTCTTC. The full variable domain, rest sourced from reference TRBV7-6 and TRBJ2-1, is GAGVSQSPRYKVTKRGQDVALRCDPISGHVSLYWYRQALGQGPEFLTYFNYEAQQDKSGLPNDRFSAERPEGSISTLTIQRTEQRDSAMYRCASSSGTNNEQFFGPGTRLTVL.

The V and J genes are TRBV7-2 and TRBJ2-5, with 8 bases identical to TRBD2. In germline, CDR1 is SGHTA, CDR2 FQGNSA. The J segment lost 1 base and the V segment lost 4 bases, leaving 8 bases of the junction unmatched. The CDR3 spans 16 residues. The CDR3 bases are TGTGCCAGCAGCTCCTACCCCACTAGCGGCCAAGAGACCCAGTACTTC. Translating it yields CASSSYPTSGQETQYF.

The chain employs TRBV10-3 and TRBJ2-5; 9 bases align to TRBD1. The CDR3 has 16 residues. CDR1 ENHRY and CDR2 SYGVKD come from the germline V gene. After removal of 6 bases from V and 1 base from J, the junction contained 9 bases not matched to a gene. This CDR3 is CAIREGQGMSQETQYF. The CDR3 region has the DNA TGTGCCATCAGAGAGGGACAGGGAATGTCCCAAGAGACCCAGTACTTC.

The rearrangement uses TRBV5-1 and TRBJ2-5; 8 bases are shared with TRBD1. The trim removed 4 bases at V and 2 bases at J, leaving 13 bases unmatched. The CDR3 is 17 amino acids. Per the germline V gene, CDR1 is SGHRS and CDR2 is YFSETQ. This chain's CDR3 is CASSRPGTGASQETQYF. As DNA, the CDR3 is TGCGCCAGCAGCAGGCCGGGGACAGGAGCTTCTCAAGAGACCCAGTACTTC.

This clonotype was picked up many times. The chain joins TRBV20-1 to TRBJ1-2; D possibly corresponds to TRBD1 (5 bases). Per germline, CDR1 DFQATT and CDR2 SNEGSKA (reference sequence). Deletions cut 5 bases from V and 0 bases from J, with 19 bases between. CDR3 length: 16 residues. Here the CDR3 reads CSAGPGSGLTNYGYTF. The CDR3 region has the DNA TGCAGTGCTGGGCCGGGCTCGGGGCTGACTAACTATGGCTACACCTTC.

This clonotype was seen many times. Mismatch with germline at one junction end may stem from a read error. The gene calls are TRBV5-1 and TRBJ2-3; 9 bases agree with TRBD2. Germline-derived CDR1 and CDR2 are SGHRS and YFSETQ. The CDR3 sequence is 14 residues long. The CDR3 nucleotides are TGTGCCAGCAGCTTAGCGGGGGGCACAGATACGCAGTATTTT. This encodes CASSLAGGTDTQYF.

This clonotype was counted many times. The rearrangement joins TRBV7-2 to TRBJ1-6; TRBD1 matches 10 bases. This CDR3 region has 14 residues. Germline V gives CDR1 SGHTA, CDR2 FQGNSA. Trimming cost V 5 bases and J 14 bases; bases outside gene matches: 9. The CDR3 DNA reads TGTGCCAGCAGCCCCGACAGGGGGCGATCGGCCCTCCACTTT. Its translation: CASSPDRGRSALHF.

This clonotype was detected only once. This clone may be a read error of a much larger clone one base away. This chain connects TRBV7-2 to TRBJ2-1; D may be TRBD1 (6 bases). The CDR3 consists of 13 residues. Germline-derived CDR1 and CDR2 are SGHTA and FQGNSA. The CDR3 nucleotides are TGTGCCAGCAGCGCGGACAGCTACAATGAGGAGTTCTTC. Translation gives CASSADSYNEEFF.

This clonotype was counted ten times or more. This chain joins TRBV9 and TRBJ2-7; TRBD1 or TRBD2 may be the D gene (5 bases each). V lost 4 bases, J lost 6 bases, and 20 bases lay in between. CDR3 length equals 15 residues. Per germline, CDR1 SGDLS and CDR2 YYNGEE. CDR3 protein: CASSPGAGWKGEQYF. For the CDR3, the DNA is TGTGCCAGCAGCCCCGGGGCAGGGTGGAAGGGCGAGCAGTACTTC.

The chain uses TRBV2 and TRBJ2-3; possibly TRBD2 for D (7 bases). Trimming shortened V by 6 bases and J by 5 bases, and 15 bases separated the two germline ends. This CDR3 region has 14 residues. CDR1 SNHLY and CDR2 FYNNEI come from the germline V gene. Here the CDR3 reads CASSAWGGQDTQYF. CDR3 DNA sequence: TGTGCCAGCAGCGCCTGGGGGGGGCAAGATACGCAGTATTTT.

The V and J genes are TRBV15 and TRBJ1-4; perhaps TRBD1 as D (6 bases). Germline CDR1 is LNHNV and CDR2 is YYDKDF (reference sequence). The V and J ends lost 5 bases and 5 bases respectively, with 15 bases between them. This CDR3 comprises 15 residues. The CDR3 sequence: CATSGPDRKNEKLFF. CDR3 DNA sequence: TGTGCCACCAGCGGGCCCGACAGGAAAAATGAAAAACTGTTTTTT.

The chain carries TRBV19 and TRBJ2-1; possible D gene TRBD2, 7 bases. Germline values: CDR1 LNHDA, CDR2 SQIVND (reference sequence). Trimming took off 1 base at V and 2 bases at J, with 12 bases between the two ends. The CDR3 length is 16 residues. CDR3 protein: CASSIVGGAPYNEQFF. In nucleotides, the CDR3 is TGTGCCAGTAGTATAGTTGGGGGGGCCCCCTACAATGAGCAGTTCTTC.

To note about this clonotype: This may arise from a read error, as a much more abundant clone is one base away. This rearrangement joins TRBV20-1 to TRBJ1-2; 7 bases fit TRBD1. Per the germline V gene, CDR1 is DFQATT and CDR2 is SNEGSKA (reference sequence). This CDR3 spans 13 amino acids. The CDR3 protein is CSAPQGVDYGFTF. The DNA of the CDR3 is TGCAGTGCGCCTCAGGGGGTGGACTATGGCTTCACCTTC.

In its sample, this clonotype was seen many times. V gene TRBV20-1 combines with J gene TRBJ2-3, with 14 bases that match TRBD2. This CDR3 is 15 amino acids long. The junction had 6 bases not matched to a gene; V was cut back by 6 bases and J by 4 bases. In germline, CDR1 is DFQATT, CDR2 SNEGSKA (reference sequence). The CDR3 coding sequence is TGCAGTGCCAGACTAGCGGGGGGGCCCCCAGATACGCAGTATTTT. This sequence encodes CSARLAGGPPDTQYF.

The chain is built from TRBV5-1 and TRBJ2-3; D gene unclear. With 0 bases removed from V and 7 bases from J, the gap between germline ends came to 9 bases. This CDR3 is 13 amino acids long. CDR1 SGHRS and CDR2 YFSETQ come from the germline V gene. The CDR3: CASSLGGGYTQYF. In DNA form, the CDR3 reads TGCGCCAGCAGCTTGGGCGGCGGCTATACGCAGTATTTT.

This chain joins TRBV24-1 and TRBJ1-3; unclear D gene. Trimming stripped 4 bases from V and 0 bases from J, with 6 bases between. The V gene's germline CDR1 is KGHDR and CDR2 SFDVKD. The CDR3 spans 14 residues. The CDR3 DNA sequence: TGTGCCACCAGTGACAGTAACTCTGGAAACACCATATATTTT. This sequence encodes CATSDSNSGNTIYF.

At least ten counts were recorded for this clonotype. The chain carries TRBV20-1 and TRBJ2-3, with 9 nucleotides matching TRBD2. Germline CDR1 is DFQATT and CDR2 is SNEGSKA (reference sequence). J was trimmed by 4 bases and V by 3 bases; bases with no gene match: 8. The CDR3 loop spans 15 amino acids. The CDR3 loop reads CSASLAGDVPDTQYF. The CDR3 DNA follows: TGCAGTGCTAGCTTAGCGGGGGACGTTCCAGATACGCAGTATTTT.